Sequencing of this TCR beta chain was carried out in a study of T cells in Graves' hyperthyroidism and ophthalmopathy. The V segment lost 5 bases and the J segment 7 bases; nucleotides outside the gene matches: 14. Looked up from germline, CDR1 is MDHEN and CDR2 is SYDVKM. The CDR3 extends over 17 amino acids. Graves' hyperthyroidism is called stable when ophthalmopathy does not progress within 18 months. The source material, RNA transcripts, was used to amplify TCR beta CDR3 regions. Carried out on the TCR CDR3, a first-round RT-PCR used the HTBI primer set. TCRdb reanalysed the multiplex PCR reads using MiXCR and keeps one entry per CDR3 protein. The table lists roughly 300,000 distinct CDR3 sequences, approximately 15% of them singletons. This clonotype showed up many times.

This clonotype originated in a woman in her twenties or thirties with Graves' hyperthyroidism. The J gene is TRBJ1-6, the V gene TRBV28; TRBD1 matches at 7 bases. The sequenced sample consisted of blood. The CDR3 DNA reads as TGTGCCAGCAGTACCCCGACAGGGATCACGGGGAATTCACCCCTCCACTTT. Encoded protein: CASSTPTGITGNSPLHF. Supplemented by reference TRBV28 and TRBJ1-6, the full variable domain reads DVKVTQSSRYLVKRTGEKVFLECVQDMDHENMFWYRQDPGLGLRLIYFSYDVKMKEKGDIPEGYSVSREKKERFSLILESASTNQTSMYLCASSTPTGITGNSPLHFGNGTRLTVT.